What follows describes a single TCR beta chain. The CDR3 sequence is 16 residues long. V was pared by 1 base and J by 0 bases, with 14 bases between. Germline lookup yields CDR1 SGHRS and CDR2 YFSETQ. This sample was included in a study of blood T cell repertoires in COVID-19. Original processing notes: Quantification of nucleated cells was approximated via reference gene primer amplification. Clones were sequenced by immunoSEQ multiplex PCR, and TCRdb holds only the in-frame ones, with some missing. V, J and clone size derive from that table, while D and trimming were established from the DNA sequence. The sample has approximately 400,000 clones, roughly 86% seen once. Participant reports of clinical history set cohort assignment.

This sequence was found in a man aged 30-40 years who had recovered from COVID-19. The sample taken for sequencing was PBMCs or T cells enriched from blood (not recorded which). The chain is built from TRBV5-1 and TRBJ2-7, with D perhaps matching TRBD2 (6 bases). The CDR3 sequence is CASSLLPGLSSYEQYF. The CDR3 bases are TGCGCCAGCAGCTTGCTTCCGGGACTGAGCTCCTACGAGCAGTACTTC.